The text below deals with one TCR beta chain. The identical CDR3 is also encoded by other nucleotide sequences in the sample. The junction had 3 bases not matched to a gene; V was cut back by 2 bases and J by 3 bases. CDR1 and CDR2 (germline): KGHSH, LQKENI. This CDR3 is 14 amino acids long. This sample is drawn from a study of blood T cell repertoires in COVID-19. Original methodology: From reference gene primer amplification, estimates of nucleated cell counts were derived. Data came from immunoSEQ multiplex PCR; TCRdb stores just in-frame clones and leaves some out. That table gives V, J and clone size, and the DNA gave D and trimming. The sample lists about 140,000 clones, about four fifths occurring once.

The TCR sequence derives from a human donor in a cohort sampled during active COVID-19. Sequences were obtained from peripheral blood. The chain couples TRBV18 to TRBJ2-7, with TRBD1 matching over 8 bases. The CDR3 loop is CASSPGTGDYEQYF. The CDR3 nucleotides read TGTGCCAGCTCACCAGGGACAGGAGACTACGAGCAGTACTTC.